These T cell receptor beta chains were read from a single sample in a study of lung T cells in sarcoidosis with Löfgren's syndrome. TCRdb passed the reads through MiXCR, listing each CDR3 protein once. This table has about 19,000 distinct CDR3 sequences, under 25% appearing once. The sequenced material came from CD4+ T cells from bronchoalveolar lavage. The receptors originated from a human donor with sarcoidosis (Löfgren's syndrome or another form), or a control subject (not recorded which). CDR3s include the opening cysteine and the closing phenylalanine or tryptophan. The D gene is left open where the match is weak. Not every row has a clone size; where given, it reads once, few, many or a size class.

>TRBV29-1|few|TRBJ2-1|TRBD1
TGCAGCGTTCCCCCGGGGGACAGGTCCTACAATGAGCAGTTCTTC
CSVPPGDRSYNEQFF
>TRBV7-2|many|TRBJ2-3|NA
TGTGCCAGCAGCTTAGTTGCGGGTACAGATACGCAGTATTTT
CASSLVAGTDTQYF
>TRBV19|NA|TRBJ2-5|NA
TGTGCCAGTAGTATCGGCCCCAGCCAAGAGACCCAGTACTTC
CASSIGPSQETQYF
>TRBV7-2|many|TRBJ1-5|TRBD1
TGTGCCAGCAGCTCCCAGACAGGGGGCAATCAGCCCCAGCATTTT
CASSSQTGGNQPQHF
>TRBV5-1|NA|TRBJ1-3|TRBD1
TGCGCCAGCGGCCTCCTCCCGGGACAGGGTTCTGGAAACACCATATATTTT
CASGLLPGQGSGNTIYF
>TRBV28|many|TRBJ1-1|NA
TGTGCCAGCAGTTCTCCCGCAGGGGTGAGCACTGAAGCTTTCTTT
CASSSPAGVSTEAFF
>TRBV20-1|many|TRBJ2-7|NA
TGCAGTGCTAGGACGGACGCCTACGAGCAGTACTTC
CSARTDAYEQYF
>TRBV20-1|many|TRBJ1-2|NA
TGCAGTGCTAGAGGCGGGGGGCGAGGGGATGGCTACACCTTC
CSARGGGRGDGYTF
>TRBV2|many|TRBJ2-3|NA
TGTGCCAGCAGTGAAGCCTCTGAGAAAGATACGCAGTATTTT
CASSEASEKDTQYF
>TRBV5-1|NA|TRBJ1-4|NA
TGCGCCAGCAGCTATGGGGGGATGACTAATGAAAAACTGTTTTTT
CASSYGGMTNEKLFF
>TRBV27|medium-sized|TRBJ2-3|NA
TGTGCCAGCAGTTTTACAGCAGGCGGCACGAAGTATTTT
CASSFTAGGTKYF
>TRBV6-2/TRBV6-3|medium-sized|TRBJ2-7|TRBD2
TGTGCCAGCAGTTACTCGATCCCGAGGACTAGCGGAACCTACGAGCAGTACTTC
CASSYSIPRTSGTYEQYF
>TRBV4-1|NA|TRBJ1-2|NA
TGCGCCAGCAGCCAAGATTTGGAAATCACGGATAACTATGGCTACACCTTC
CASSQDLEITDNYGYTF
>TRBV20-1|medium-sized|TRBJ2-5|TRBD2
TGCAGTGCTAGTACTAGCGGGAGGGCCGGGGAGACCCAGTACTTC
CSASTSGRAGETQYF
>TRBV20-1|medium-sized|TRBJ2-1|NA
TGCAGTGCTCTTCCGATTGGGCTCACACACTGGTACAATGAGCAGTTCTTC
CSALPIGLTHWYNEQFF
>TRBV28|many|TRBJ2-1|TRBD2
TGTGCCAGCAGTTCACTAGCGGGAAGAAATGAGCAGTTCTTC
CASSSLAGRNEQFF
>TRBV10-3|many|TRBJ2-1|TRBD1
TGTGCCAGCGTTGGGACAGGGTACGACAATGAGCAGTTCTTC
CASVGTGYDNEQFF
>TRBV19|once|TRBJ1-4|NA
TGTGCCAGTAATCCCCTTGGGGGGAGTGGAAAACTGTTTTTT
CASNPLGGSGKLFF
>TRBV25-1|medium-sized|TRBJ1-2|NA
TGTGCCAGCAGTTCGGCTCCCGGCTACACCTTC
CASSSAPGYTF
>TRBV20-1|many|TRBJ2-3|TRBD1
TGCAGTGCTAGAGAAGCGACAGGGGGCCCAGATACGCAGTATTTT
CSAREATGGPDTQYF
>TRBV7-9|many|TRBJ1-1|NA
TGTGCCAGCAGCTTAGGTGGGGGCACTGAAGCTTTCTTT
CASSLGGGTEAFF
>TRBV2|NA|TRBJ1-1|NA
TGTGCCAGCAGCGGGGAGGCCCTTTGGGCCACTGAAGCTTTCTTT
CASSGEALWATEAFF
>TRBV7-3|many|TRBJ2-7|TRBD1
TGTGCCAGCAGCCAAGAAGGGACAGTAAAGGAGCAGTACTTC
CASSQEGTVKEQYF
>TRBV28|many|TRBJ2-3|NA
TGTGCCAGCAGTTACGGGCCCGATGGTACGCAGTATTTT
CASSYGPDGTQYF
>TRBV4-2|many|TRBJ2-3|NA
TGTGCCAGCAGCCAAGATGGGATCACAGATACGCAGTATTTT
CASSQDGITDTQYF
>TRBV27|medium-sized|TRBJ1-2|TRBD1
TGTGCCAGCAGTACGCTGGACAGGGTGAAAGGCTACACCTTC
CASSTLDRVKGYTF
>TRBV29-1|NA|TRBJ2-5|TRBD2
TGCAGCGACCGACTAGCAACGGAGACCCAGTACTTC
CSDRLATETQYF
>TRBV6-1|medium-sized|TRBJ2-7|NA
TGTGCCAGCACTAAGAGCCAGGGAAATCACGAGCAGTACTTC
CASTKSQGNHEQYF
>TRBV5-4|few|TRBJ2-1|NA
TGTGCCAGCAGCCCAGGGGGACTAGTATACAATGAGCAGTTCTTC
CASSPGGLVYNEQFF
>TRBV7-2|many|TRBJ2-7|NA
TGTGCCAGCAGCGCGGGGGGGACAGGGACCTACGAGCAGTACTTC
CASSAGGTGTYEQYF
>TRBV7-2|medium-sized|TRBJ1-1|TRBD1
TGTGCCAGCAGCTCGACGGGACAGACAAACACTGAAGCTTTCTTT
CASSSTGQTNTEAFF
>TRBV2|few|TRBJ2-7|TRBD1
TGTGCCAGCAGTTCCGGGACAGCTTACGAGCAGTACTTC
CASSSGTAYEQYF
>TRBV2|many|TRBJ2-7|TRBD1
TGTGCCAGCAGTGGGGACAGGGCCTCCTACGAGCAGTACTTC
CASSGDRASYEQYF
>TRBV20-1|medium-sized|TRBJ1-1|NA
TGCAGTGCTAGGAGGGGTGACACTGAAGCTTTCTTT
CSARRGDTEAFF
>TRBV29-1|few|TRBJ2-7|TRBD1
TGCAGCGTTAAGACCGGGACAGGGCTATTCTACGAGCAGTACTTC
CSVKTGTGLFYEQYF
>TRBV5-1|NA|TRBJ2-7|NA
TGCGCCAGCACCCCCGGGGACGCTTCCTACGAGCAGTACTTC
CASTPGDASYEQYF
>TRBV6-1|medium-sized|TRBJ1-5|TRBD1
TGTGCCAGCAGCCTAACAGGGGGTACGGGACAGCCCCAGCATTTT
CASSLTGGTGQPQHF